The clone carrying this T cell receptor beta chain has a handful of counts. Its antigen is currently unknown. Germline V CDR1 and CDR2: DFQATT, SNEGSKA (reference sequence). Trimming cost V 3 bases and J 7 bases; bases outside gene matches: 7. The CDR3 is 13 amino acids. Using its own MiXCR run on the RT-PCR reads, TCRdb lists one record per CDR3 protein. The data hold around 20,000 distinct CDR3 sequences, with about two thirds observed a single time. The data were taken from a study of yellow fever vaccine responses in identical twins. Whole-study findings and limits: In identical twins, vaccine T cell responses appeared partly shared and partly individual.

V gene TRBV20-1 combines with J gene TRBJ2-7, with TRBD2 matching 9 bases. Specimen: T cells from blood (PBMCs), unsorted or a sorted subset (not recorded which), collected before or after yellow fever vaccination (not recorded which). This clonotype originated in a young woman who received the yellow fever vaccine. The CDR3 spells CSASNLAGREQYF. CDR3 DNA sequence: TGCAGTGCTAGTAATCTAGCGGGACGAGAGCAGTACTTC.